This T cell receptor (beta chain) was profiled in a study of tumor and adjacent non-tumor tissue in lung cancer. On the study more broadly: Stage I to III disease affected roughly ten men and a handful of women aged about 31 to 76. Study findings and constraints: Patients with more diverse tumor TCRs had worse survival. Compared with tumor, normal lung showed significantly lower TCR diversity.

TCRbeta libraries were built with three rounds of nested PCR, modified from ARM-PCR. TCRdb analysed the multiplex PCR reads with MiXCR anew, one entry per CDR3 protein. This sample has tens of thousands of distinct CDR3 sequences, with around 86% found just once. This sample's RNA came from whole unsorted tissue. Newly diagnosed lung cancer patients had thoracic surgery in China, August–late 2014, without prior chemotherapy. A word on this clonotype: The target antigen is unknown.

Deletions cut 8 bases from V and 12 bases from J, with 22 bases between. Germline V gene data show CDR1 as SGHAT and CDR2 as FQNNGV. CDR3 length: 13 residues. The rearrangement joins TRBV11-2 to TRBJ1-2, with D possibly being TRBD1 (5 bases). The receptor comes from a woman aged 50 to 60 with non-small cell lung cancer. The sequenced sample was lung tumor tissue. The CDR3 loop reads CASCLALGTGHTF. The CDR3 region has the DNA TGTGCCAGCTGCCTAGCTCTGGGGACCGGCCACACCTTC.